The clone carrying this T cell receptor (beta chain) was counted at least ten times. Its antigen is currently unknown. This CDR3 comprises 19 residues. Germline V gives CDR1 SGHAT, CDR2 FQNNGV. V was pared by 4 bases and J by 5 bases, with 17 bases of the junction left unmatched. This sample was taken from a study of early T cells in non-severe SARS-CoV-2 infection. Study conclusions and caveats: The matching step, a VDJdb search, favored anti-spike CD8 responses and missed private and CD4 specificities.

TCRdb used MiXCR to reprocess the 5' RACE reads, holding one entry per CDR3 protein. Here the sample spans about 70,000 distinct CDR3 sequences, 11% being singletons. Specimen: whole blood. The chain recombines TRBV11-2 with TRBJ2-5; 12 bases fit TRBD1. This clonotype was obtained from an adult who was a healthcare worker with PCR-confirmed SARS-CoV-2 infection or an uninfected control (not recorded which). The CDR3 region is CASSSFYYSGTGGEETQYF. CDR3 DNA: TGTGCCAGCAGCTCCTTCTACTACAGTGGGACAGGGGGCGAGGAGACCCAGTACTTC.